A single sample gave rise to the 18 T cell receptor beta chains below, sequenced in a study of T cell clonality in common variable immunodeficiency. Findings and limits, study-wide: Common variable immunodeficiency TCR beta sequences reportedly had fewer deletions and N-nucleotide insertions.

Measured with immunoSEQ multiplex PCR; TCRdb has only the in-frame clones, and not every one. The sample contains roughly 42,000 clones, none of them singletons. No antigen is known for these receptors. Sequencing used peripheral blood mononuclear cells. These receptors originate from a human donor with common variable immunodeficiency.

This clone came up a few times. Read coverage stops 3 residues before the CDR3 terminus; the germline J gene supplies the remainder. The genes are TRBV19 and TRBJ1-5; 8 positions agree with TRBD1. The V gene end was trimmed by 4 bases and the J gene end by 6 bases; junction bases not matched to a gene: 2. Germline V lookup: CDR1 LNHDA, CDR2 SQIVND (reference sequence). The CDR3 sequence is 13 residues long. The DNA read from the CDR3 is TGTGCCAGTAGTAGCCAGGGGGCTCAGCCC. Its translation: CASSSQGAQP. The entire CDR3 sequence reads CASSSQGAQPQHF.

To note about this clone: The sequence runs out 3 residues before the end of the CDR3; the remainder is reconstructed from the germline J gene. The chain couples TRBV19 to TRBJ1-2, with D possibly TRBD1 on 5 matching bases. Germline CDR1 reads LNHDA; CDR2 reads SQIVND (reference sequence). CDR3 length equals 14 residues. The chain's CDR3 is CASSPAVGAGGYTF. The DNA read from the CDR3 is TGTGCCAGTAGCCCCGCCGTCGGGGCGGGGGGC.

This clone appeared a few times. The CDR3 sequence is CASSPWLAGARANEQFF. Incomplete CDR3 DNA: TGTGCCAGTAGTCCTTGGTTAGCGGGAGCTCGGGCCAATGAG. The V call is TRBV19, the J call TRBJ2-1, with 9 nucleotides matching TRBD2. The CDR3 extends 3 residues past the end of the read, so its final part is completed from the germline J gene. Trimming removed 5 bases from V and 6 bases from J; junction bases left unmatched: 14. Looked up from germline, CDR1 is LNHDA and CDR2 is SQIVND (reference sequence). The CDR3 has 17 residues.

This clone occurred many times. The CDR3 bases that were read are TGCAGTGCTAGAGGAATTAGCGGGAGGGCCGACACCGGGGAG. The encoded protein is CSARGISGRADTGE. The complete CDR3 sequence is CSARGISGRADTGELFF. This sequence joins TRBV20-1 and TRBJ2-2; 11 positions agree with TRBD2. The read terminates 3 residues ahead of where the CDR3 ends, so the germline J gene completes it. Germline CDR1 is DFQATT and CDR2 is SNEGSKA (reference sequence). This CDR3 contains 17 residues. V lost 1 base and J lost 3; bases outside the gene matches: 7.

Only a few counts were recorded for this clone. The CDR3 end is not reached by the read, which stops 3 residues before it; the germline J gene fills it in. V and J are TRBV30 and TRBJ1-6; 11 nucleotides line up with TRBD1. Germline CDR1 GTSNPN, CDR2 SVGIG (reference sequence). The CDR3 contains 16 residues. CDR3 DNA, as far as it was read: TGTGCCTGGAGTGTACGGACAGGGGGCGCCCGGAGGGCC. Translation gives CAWSVRTGGARRA. The full CDR3 protein reads CAWSVRTGGARRALHF. Together with reference TRBV30 and TRBJ1-6, the CDR3 gives the full variable domain: SQTIHQWPATLVQPVGSPLSLECTVEGTSNPNLYWYRQAAGRGLQLLFYSVGIGQISSEVPQNLSASRPQDRQFILSSKKLLLSDSGFYLCAWSVRTGGARRALHFGNGTRLTVT.

This clone was detected many times. Read data end 3 residues before the CDR3 end; the end is taken from the germline J gene. V usage is TRBV18 and J usage is TRBJ1-1, with D perhaps matching TRBD1 (5 bases). Trimming took 3 bases from V and 4 from J, leaving 12 bases between them. Germline CDR1 and CDR2: KGHSH and LQKENI. There are 14 residues in the CDR3. The sequenced part of the CDR3 DNA is TGTGCCAGCTCACCCGCCTTGGGGGGCACTGAA. Translating it yields CASSPALGGTE. The CDR3 in full is CASSPALGGTEAFF.

This clone appeared a few times. The CDR3 extends 3 residues past the end of the read, so its final part is completed from the germline J gene. The chain recombines TRBV5-1 with TRBJ2-6, with D perhaps matching TRBD1 (6 bases). From germline, CDR1 is SGHRS and CDR2 YFSETQ. This CDR3 contains 15 residues. The V end was cut by 3 bases, the J end by 3 bases, with 10 bases between. The covered CDR3 bases are TGCGCCAGCAGCTACACAGGGCGTGGGGCCAACGTC. This encodes CASSYTGRGANV. The whole CDR3 sequence reads CASSYTGRGANVLTF.

Points on this clone: The CDR3 end is not reached by the read, which stops 3 residues before it; the germline J gene fills it in. This chain joins TRBV7-2 and TRBJ2-1, with D tentatively TRBD1 or TRBD2 (5 bases each). This CDR3 comprises 14 residues. Germline CDR1 reads SGHTA; CDR2 reads FQGNSA. Trimming shortened V by 5 bases and J by 7 bases, and 15 bases separated the two germline ends. CDR3: CASSLLRGMNEQFF. The part of the CDR3 DNA that was read is TGTGCCAGCAGCCTCCTGAGGGGAATGAATGAG.

This clone turned up a few times. The read ends 3 residues shy of where the CDR3 ends; the end is completed using the germline J gene. J is TRBJ1-6 and V is TRBV7-2, with a possible D match to TRBD1 (5 bases). CDR1 and CDR2 from the germline V gene are SGHTA and FQGNSA. This CDR3 is 13 amino acids long. The V end lost 2 bases, the J end lost 11 bases, and 10 bases lay between the germline ends. Incomplete CDR3 DNA: TGTGCCAGCAGCTTAAGGTGGGGCCCACCC. It encodes CASSLRWGPP. The whole CDR3 reads CASSLRWGPPLHF.

This clone appeared many times. The read finishes 3 residues shy of the CDR3 end, and the germline J gene is used to complete it. The chain couples TRBV10-3 to TRBJ1-5; no clear D. Trimming left V 5 bases short and J 5 bases short, with 7 bases between. In germline, CDR1 is ENHRY, CDR2 SYGVKD. The CDR3 extends over 12 amino acids. CDR3 bases read: TGTGCCATCAGTAGCGGCGATCAGCCC. This gives the protein CAISSGDQP. The full CDR3 protein is CAISSGDQPQHF.

This clone was seen a handful of times. The read stops 3 residues short of the end of the CDR3; the missing end is completed from the germline J gene. J is TRBJ1-1 and V is TRBV19; D remains ambiguous. V shed 5 bases and J shed 4 bases, with 11 bases lying between them. The CDR3 sequence is 13 residues long. Germline values: CDR1 LNHDA, CDR2 SQIVND (reference sequence). CDR3 DNA (partial): TGTGCCAGTAGTCAGGCGTCCGCCACTGAA. Translating it yields CASSQASATE. The whole CDR3 reads CASSQASATEAFF.

Of note for this clone: The sequenced fragment ends 3 residues before the CDR3 boundary, so the rest is inferred from the germline J gene. The chain recombines TRBV7-8 with TRBJ1-6, with D unclear. The germline CDR1 and CDR2 sequences are SGHVS and FQNEAQ. The V and J ends lost 6 bases and 8 bases respectively, with 20 bases between them. CDR3 length equals 16 residues. Partial CDR3 DNA: TGTGCCAGCAGAAGGGCCACGGCAGCCTTGGATTCACCC. Its translation: CASRRATAALDSP. The whole CDR3 reads CASRRATAALDSPLHF.

There are a few counts of this clone. The read ends 3 residues before the CDR3 terminus; that terminus is restored from the germline J gene. The chain carries TRBV13 and TRBJ2-3; TRBD1 might be the D (6 bases). The CDR3 is 16 amino acids. Trimming pared 4 bases from V and 2 bases from J, leaving 16 bases between. The germline gives CDR1 PRHDT, CDR2 FYEKMQ (reference sequence). Partial CDR3 DNA: TGTGCCAGCAGCTGGACCACGGGACAATCCACAGATACG. This encodes CASSWTTGQSTDT. From start to end, the CDR3 is CASSWTTGQSTDTQYF. The variable domain in full, completed from reference TRBV13 and TRBJ2-3, reads AAGVIQSPRHLIKEKRETATLKCYPIPRHDTVYWYQQGPGQDPQFLISFYEKMQSDKGSIPDRFSAQQFSDYHSELNMSSLELGDSALYFCASSWTTGQSTDTQYFGPGTRLTVL.

At least ten counts were recorded for this clone. The read comes to an end 3 residues before the CDR3 does, leaving the germline J gene to fill in the end. The rearrangement uses TRBV7-2 and TRBJ1-1, with 9 bases identical to TRBD1. There are 15 residues in the CDR3. Looked up from germline, CDR1 is SGHTA and CDR2 is FQGNSA. J was trimmed by 4 bases and V by 5 bases; bases with no gene match: 8. CDR3 DNA, as far as it was read: TGTGCCAGCAGCCCCCGGGACAGGGATGCCACTGAA. Protein product: CASSPRDRDATE. The full CDR3 sequence reads CASSPRDRDATEAFF.

This clone was picked up a small number of times. The sequence runs out 3 residues before the end of the CDR3; the remainder is reconstructed from the germline J gene. V usage is TRBV19 and J usage is TRBJ2-7; 10 bases line up with TRBD1. V lost 5 bases to trimming and J lost 6 bases; unmatched junction nucleotides: 10. Germline V CDR1 and CDR2: LNHDA, SQIVND (reference sequence). CDR3 size: 15 residues. Partial CDR3 DNA: TGTGCCAGTAGTGCCCGGGACAGGGGAGGGGGCGAG. Translating it yields CASSARDRGGGE. The whole CDR3 region reads CASSARDRGGGEQYF.

This clone was recorded many times. The read ends 3 residues early relative to the CDR3; the germline J gene fills the gap. This chain joins TRBV20-1 and TRBJ2-4; 7 bases are shared with TRBD2. The CDR3 totals 14 residues. CDR1 and CDR2 (germline): DFQATT, SNEGSKA (reference sequence). Trimming cost V 6 bases and J 8 bases; bases outside gene matches: 13. CDR3 bases read: TGCAGTGCATTCTCCCAGCGGGGAATTGACATT. Translation: CSAFSQRGIDI. The CDR3 as a whole reads CSAFSQRGIDIQYF.

This clone came up a few times. Read coverage stops 3 residues before the CDR3 terminus; the germline J gene supplies the remainder. This sequence joins TRBV5-1 and TRBJ2-4; D is ambiguous. Trimming left V 1 base short and J 0 bases short, with 8 bases between. The germline V gene encodes CDR1 SGHRS and CDR2 YFSETQ. CDR3 length: 15 amino acids. CDR3 residues: CASSLQGGAKNIQYF. CDR3 DNA, as far as it was read: TGCGCCAGCAGCTTGCAAGGCGGAGCCAAAAACATT.

The sample holds many counts of this clone. Sequencing ends 3 residues short of the CDR3 end; the germline J gene provides the rest. The chain has TRBV24-1 and TRBJ2-1, with 12 bases that match TRBD2. J was trimmed by 7 bases and V by 10 bases; bases with no gene match: 13. Germline lookup yields CDR1 KGHDR and CDR2 SFDVKD. The CDR3 totals 16 residues. CDR3 region: CATIPASGGAANEQFF. The DNA read from the CDR3 is TGTGCCACGATCCCAGCTAGCGGGGGGGCCGCGAATGAG.